Each of the 30 T cell receptor beta chains below was sequenced from the same sample in a study of CD8+CD57+ T cells in acquired aplastic anemia. The template for TCR beta VDJ and CDR3 sequence profiling was genomic DNA. One entry per CDR3 protein, called by TCRdb with MiXCR from the reads. The sample records about 270,000 distinct CDR3 sequences, roughly half being singletons. Input material: sorted CD4+, CD8+, or CD8+CD57+ T cells (not recorded which) from PBMCs. The receptors originated from a human donor with severe aplastic anemia or a healthy control (not recorded which).

The gene calls are TRBV3-1 and TRBJ2-3; D is perhaps TRBD2 (7 bases). The length of the CDR3 is 15 residues. The ends were cut back, 8 bases at V and 6 bases at J, with 21 bases in the middle. In germline, CDR1 is LGHDT, CDR2 YNNKEL (reference sequence). The CDR3: CASAKYRGARDTQYF. The CDR3 region has the DNA TGTGCCAGCGCTAAATACCGGGGGGCGCGGGATACGCAGTATTTT.

V gene TRBV30 combines with J gene TRBJ2-7; 7 positions match TRBD2. V shed 1 base and J 3 bases; nucleotides not matched to a gene: 9. Per the germline V gene, CDR1 is GTSNPN and CDR2 is SVGIG (reference sequence). This CDR3 has 15 amino acids. This CDR3 reads CAWSDGGWGVYEQYF. The CDR3 DNA sequence: TGTGCCTGGAGTGACGGGGGGTGGGGTGTCTACGAGCAGTACTTC. The variable domain in full, completed from reference TRBV30 and TRBJ2-7, reads SQTIHQWPATLVQPVGSPLSLECTVEGTSNPNLYWYRQAAGRGLQLLFYSVGIGQISSEVPQNLSASRPQDRQFILSSKKLLLSDSGFYLCAWSDGGWGVYEQYFGPGTRLTVT.

For this clonotype: The junction shows a germline mismatch at one end, possibly a read error. V and J are TRBV24-1 and TRBJ2-3, with 11 bases identical to TRBD1. Germline V gene data show CDR1 as KGHDR and CDR2 as SFDVKD. This CDR3 comprises 16 residues. The CDR3 DNA is TGTGCCACCAGTGATCCCGGACAGGGGGCCGCAGATACGCAGTACTTT. It yields the protein CATSDPGQGAADTQYF.

This clonotype was observed a handful of times. The chain's CDR3 is CASRTSRGRMGSPLHF. The DNA for the CDR3 is TGTGCCAGCAGAACCTCACGGGGGAGGATGGGTTCACCCCTCCACTTT. The rearrangement links TRBV7-8 to TRBJ1-6, with D tentatively TRBD1 (5 bases). The V gene's germline CDR1 is SGHVS and CDR2 FQNEAQ. The CDR3 runs 16 residues. The V end lost 6 bases, the J end lost 9 bases, and 21 bases lay between the germline ends.

The V and J genes are TRBV20-1 and TRBJ2-1, with 11 nucleotides matching TRBD2. CDR3 length: 13 residues. Germline V gene data show CDR1 as DFQATT and CDR2 as SNEGSKA (reference sequence). J was trimmed by 8 bases and V by 3 bases; bases with no gene match: 3. The CDR3 DNA reads TGCAGTGCTAGGCCTAGCGGGGGGTATGAGCAGTTCTTC. Its protein product is CSARPSGGYEQFF.

This chain uses TRBV7-8 with TRBJ1-2, with D perhaps matching TRBD1 (6 bases). The CDR3 spans 13 residues. The V and J ends lost 1 base and 11 bases respectively, with 14 bases between them. Germline V lookup: CDR1 SGHVS, CDR2 FQNEAQ. In DNA form, the CDR3 reads TGTGCCAGCAGCTTAGGCGTTACACAGGGATACACCTTC. Protein: CASSLGVTQGYTF.

This clonotype was detected a few times. V gene TRBV6-1 combines with J gene TRBJ1-6; possible D gene TRBD1, 5 bases. Trimming took off 1 base at V and 10 bases at J, with 8 bases between the two ends. The germline V gene has CDR1 MNHNS and CDR2 SASEGT. CDR3 length: 13 amino acids. The CDR3 DNA reads TGTGCCAGCAGTGAAGGGGGCAGGTCACCCCTCCACTTT. This gives the protein CASSEGGRSPLHF.

This clonotype was counted ten times or more. This sequence joins TRBV7-9 and TRBJ2-1, with D possibly TRBD2 on 6 matching bases. The V gene lost 8 bases and the J gene lost 4 bases, with 12 bases spanning the gap. From germline, CDR1 is SEHNR and CDR2 FQNEAQ (reference sequence). This CDR3 spans 13 amino acids. The CDR3 region is CASRGIGYNEQFF. The CDR3 DNA follows: TGTGCCAGCCGGGGGATAGGTTACAATGAGCAGTTCTTC.

V gene TRBV15 combines with J gene TRBJ1-2; TRBD1 is a possible D gene (5 bases). The CDR3 covers 15 residues. V was trimmed by 5 bases and J by 6 bases, leaving 19 bases between them. Germline V lookup: CDR1 LNHNV, CDR2 YYDKDF (reference sequence). CDR3 residues: CATSSRRDFSNGYTF. The DNA for the CDR3 is TGTGCCACCAGCTCCCGCAGGGATTTTTCGAATGGCTACACCTTC. The full variable domain, with the rest looked up from reference TRBV15 and TRBJ1-2, is DAMVIQNPRYQVTQFGKPVTLSCSQTLNHNVMYWYQQKSSQAPKLLFHYYDKDFNNEADTPDNFQSRRPNTSFCFLDIRSPGLGDTAMYLCATSSRRDFSNGYTFGSGTRLTVV.

This sequence joins TRBV9 and TRBJ2-7, with D maybe TRBD2 (6 bases). The CDR3 length is 15 residues. Germline V gives CDR1 SGDLS, CDR2 YYNGEE. Trimming took off 0 bases at V and 0 bases at J, with 10 bases between the two ends. The CDR3 DNA follows: TGTGCCAGCAGCGTAGGGCCGGGAGCCTCCTACGAGCAGTACTTC. Its protein product is CASSVGPGASYEQYF.

This chain joins TRBV7-2 and TRBJ1-4, with 8 bases identical to TRBD1. This CDR3 has 15 amino acids. Germline V gene sequence: CDR1 SGHTA, CDR2 FQGNSA. V shed 0 bases, J shed 7 bases, and the junction held 4 bases outside the gene matches. The CDR3 DNA reads TGTGCCAGCAGCTTAGCCCCAGGACAGGGTGAAAAACTGTTTTTT. This translates into CASSLAPGQGEKLFF.

This clonotype was seen ten or more times. The rearrangement joins TRBV11-3 to TRBJ2-3, with D possibly TRBD2 on 6 matching bases. Trimming removed 3 bases from V and 0 bases from J, with 10 bases in between. Germline V gene lookup returns CDR1 SGHNT and CDR2 YENEEA. This CDR3 spans 15 amino acids. CDR3 sequence: CASSFGGTSTDTQYF. The CDR3 DNA reads TGTGCCAGCAGCTTCGGGGGAACGAGCACAGATACGCAGTATTTT.

The chain uses TRBV7-6 and TRBJ2-2; D is unresolved. This CDR3 has 16 residues. CDR1 is SGHVS and CDR2 is FNYEAQ in the germline V gene. Trimming shortened V by 2 bases and J by 0 bases, and 10 bases separated the two germline ends. CDR3 sequence: CASSLSYSANTGELFF. The CDR3 DNA reads TGTGCCAGCAGCTTATCCTACAGCGCGAACACCGGGGAGCTGTTTTTT.

The chain has TRBV5-1 and TRBJ2-3; D is unclear. The CDR3 has 15 amino acids. Trimming cost V 1 base and J 2 bases, with 11 bases left between them. Per the germline V gene, CDR1 is SGHRS and CDR2 is YFSETQ. Here the CDR3 reads CASSLHDKVTDTQYF. CDR3 nucleotides: TGCGCCAGCAGCTTGCACGACAAGGTCACAGATACGCAGTATTTT.

This clonotype was recorded at least ten times. V and J are TRBV28 and TRBJ1-1; D gene ambiguous. V gave up 4 bases and J gave up 11 bases, with 14 bases separating them. There are 12 residues in the CDR3. CDR1 MDHEN and CDR2 SYDVKM come from the germline V gene. CDR3 nucleotides: TGTGCCAGCAGTTCCGAGGGTTTCTCGGCTTTCTTT. This sequence encodes CASSSEGFSAFF.

A few counts support this clonotype. J is TRBJ1-1 and V is TRBV29-1; maybe TRBD1 (5 bases). The CDR3 covers 13 residues. V was shortened by 8 bases and J by 1 base, with 14 bases between the two germline ends. Germline V lookup: CDR1 SQVTM, CDR2 ANQGSEA. CDR3 sequence (DNA): TGCAGCTCGATAACAGGCACGAACACTGAAGCTTTCTTT. Amino acid sequence: CSSITGTNTEAFF.

At least ten counts were recorded for this clonotype. The CDR3 region is CASSRNRGGVNEKLFF. In DNA form, the CDR3 reads TGTGCCAGCAGCCGGAATAGGGGGGGCGTTAATGAAAAACTGTTTTTT. V is TRBV7-8 and J is TRBJ1-4; D is perhaps TRBD1 (6 bases). The CDR3 is 16 residues long. Trimming shortened V by 5 bases and J by 4 bases, and 17 bases separated the two germline ends. Germline V gene data show CDR1 as SGHVS and CDR2 as FQNEAQ.

This clonotype was detected only a few times. This chain uses TRBV15 with TRBJ1-2, with D possibly TRBD1 on 6 matching bases. The CDR3 is 13 residues long. Per germline, CDR1 LNHNV and CDR2 YYDKDF (reference sequence). Trimming cost V 0 bases and J 7 bases, with 9 bases left between them. The CDR3 DNA reads TGTGCCACCAGCAGAGATCCGGGGGCTGGCTACACCTTC. Amino acids: CATSRDPGAGYTF.

This clonotype came up many times. The J gene is TRBJ2-7, the V gene TRBV10-3, with TRBD2 as a possible D gene (5 bases). The V and J ends lost 10 bases and 5 bases respectively, with 21 bases between them. Germline values: CDR1 ENHRY, CDR2 SYGVKD. This CDR3 is built from 14 residues. The CDR3 here is CASRSDPVDHEQYF. In DNA form, the CDR3 reads TGTGCCAGTCGTAGCGACCCGGTGGACCACGAGCAGTACTTC.

This clonotype was found many times. The rearrangement joins TRBV18 to TRBJ1-1; D unclear. In germline, CDR1 is KGHSH, CDR2 LQKENI. The V gene lost 2 bases and the J gene lost 6 bases, with 13 bases spanning the gap. The CDR3 loop spans 14 amino acids. The CDR3: CASSPRRGEAEAFF. The CDR3 DNA follows: TGTGCCAGCTCACCAAGACGTGGGGAGGCTGAAGCTTTCTTT.

The genes are TRBV24-1 and TRBJ1-1, with no clear D. CDR1 is KGHDR, CDR2 SFDVKD, per germline. With 2 bases removed from V and 1 base from J, the gap between germline ends came to 4 bases. This CDR3 comprises 13 residues. DNA of the CDR3: TGTGCCACCAGTGATTACGGGAACACTGAAGCTTTCTTT. Its protein is CATSDYGNTEAFF.

Many counts were recorded for this clonotype. This chain connects TRBV4-3 to TRBJ2-7; no definite D call. Trimming took 4 bases from V and 0 from J, leaving 10 bases between them. The CDR3 runs to 14 residues. Germline V CDR1 and CDR2: LGHNA, YSLEER. The CDR3 region is CASSRSRSSYEQYF. The DNA of the CDR3 is TGCGCCAGCAGCCGTAGCAGAAGCTCCTACGAGCAGTACTTC.

This clonotype appeared many times. CDR3 loop: CSAPRSGGTGNTIYF. In DNA form, the CDR3 reads TGCAGTGCCCCAAGAAGCGGGGGGACTGGAAACACCATATATTTT. J is TRBJ1-3 and V is TRBV20-1; TRBD1 might be the D (5 bases). Germline CDR1 DFQATT, CDR2 SNEGSKA (reference sequence). V was trimmed by 6 bases and J by 2 bases, leaving 17 bases between them. The CDR3 totals 15 residues.

V usage is TRBV7-3 and J usage is TRBJ2-7; the match to TRBD2 covers 8 bases. Germline V lookup: CDR1 SGHTA, CDR2 FQGTGA. This CDR3 has 15 amino acids. J gave up 3 bases and V 6 bases, and 10 bases lay outside the gene matches. CDR3 sequence reads: CASSPLAGLGYEQYF. The CDR3 DNA is TGTGCCAGCAGTCCTCTAGCGGGCCTAGGCTACGAGCAGTACTTC.

There are many counts of this clonotype. CDR3 loop: CAISSDRDEYSNQPQHF. In DNA, the CDR3 is TGTGCCATCTCCTCGGACAGGGACGAGTATAGCAATCAGCCCCAGCATTTT. V usage is TRBV10-3 and J usage is TRBJ1-5; 8 bases agree with TRBD1. Per germline, CDR1 ENHRY and CDR2 SYGVKD. V lost 8 bases, J lost 0 bases, and 12 bases stayed unmatched. The CDR3 sequence is 17 residues long.

The V call is TRBV24-1, the J call TRBJ2-1; 9 nucleotides align to TRBD2. The germline gives CDR1 KGHDR, CDR2 SFDVKD. CDR3 length: 16 amino acids. V gave up 1 base and J gave up 0 bases; unmatched junction bases: 0. DNA of the CDR3: TGTGCCACCAGTGATTTTAGCGGGAGCTCCTACAATGAGCAGTTCTTC. The encoded protein is CATSDFSGSSYNEQFF.

This clonotype was counted between two and nine times. The chain uses TRBV24-1 and TRBJ2-3; D is undetermined. The CDR3 length is 11 residues. The V end lost 5 bases, the J end lost 6 bases, and 5 bases lay between the germline ends. Germline CDR1 KGHDR, CDR2 SFDVKD. CDR3 sequence: CATSAVDTQYF. The CDR3 DNA follows: TGTGCCACCAGTGCCGTGGATACGCAGTATTTT.

The genes are TRBV20-1 and TRBJ2-3, with unresolved D. Germline CDR1 DFQATT, CDR2 SNEGSKA (reference sequence). Trimming took 4 bases from V and 5 from J, leaving 10 bases between them. The CDR3 consists of 12 residues. This CDR3 reads CSAKKGQDTQYF. In nucleotides, the CDR3 is TGCAGTGCTAAGAAAGGGCAAGATACGCAGTATTTT.

CDR3 protein: CASSSRQLNEKLFF. The CDR3, as DNA: TGCGCCAGCAGCTCTAGACAGCTCAATGAAAAACTGTTTTTT. The chain joins TRBV5-1 to TRBJ1-4; maybe TRBD1 (5 bases). Germline V gene data show CDR1 as SGHRS and CDR2 as YFSETQ. The CDR3 is 14 residues long. Trimming removed 3 bases at V and 5 bases at J, with 11 bases between.

The V and J genes are TRBV7-2 and TRBJ1-6, with no clear D. Looked up from germline, CDR1 is SGHTA and CDR2 is FQGNSA. This CDR3 has 17 residues. Trimming shortened V by 1 base and J by 7 bases, and 17 bases separated the two germline ends. The CDR3 region is CASSLGIRRRGNSPLHF. In DNA, the CDR3 is TGTGCCAGCAGCTTAGGAATCCGTCGGCGCGGGAATTCACCCCTCCACTTT.